The 12 T cell receptor beta chains reported below all come from one sample, sequenced in a study of T cells in Graves' hyperthyroidism and ophthalmopathy. Using RNA transcripts as the source, TCR beta CDR3 regions were amplified. HTBI primers were the set used in a first-round RT-PCR of the TCR CDR3. TCRdb re-called the multiplex PCR reads through MiXCR, storing one row per CDR3 protein. The repertoire holds 300,000 to 350,000 distinct CDR3 sequences, with 21% as singletons. The sequenced material came from blood. These receptors were collected from a woman aged 50 to 60 with Graves' hyperthyroidism.

This clonotype was observed many times. V gene TRBV2 combines with J gene TRBJ2-7; D is possibly TRBD1 (6 bases). V was clipped by 8 bases and J by 0 bases, with 17 bases between them. This CDR3 is built from 15 residues. From germline, CDR1 is SNHLY and CDR2 FYNNEI. This chain's CDR3 is CASQRGGSRSYEQYF. The CDR3 DNA sequence: TGTGCCAGCCAACGAGGGGGATCCCGCTCCTACGAGCAGTACTTC.

This clonotype was detected ten times or more. The chain couples TRBV7-9 to TRBJ2-2; possibly TRBD1 or TRBD2 for D (5 bases each). Trimming removed 2 bases at V and 8 bases at J, with 15 bases between. The CDR3 covers 15 residues. Per the germline V gene, CDR1 is SEHNR and CDR2 is FQNEAQ (reference sequence). CDR3: CASSLSGTLTGELFF. The CDR3 bases are TGTGCCAGCAGCTTATCCGGGACCCTGACGGGGGAGCTGTTTTTT.

CDR3 nucleotides: TGTGCCAACATCCCCAACGACTCTGGACTAGCGGGAGGCACCGGGGAGCTGTTTTTT. This codes for CANIPNDSGLAGGTGELFF. V and J are TRBV28 and TRBJ2-2; 14 bases match TRBD2. V gave up 10 bases and J gave up 4 bases; unmatched junction bases: 17. This CDR3 spans 19 amino acids. Per the germline V gene, CDR1 is MDHEN and CDR2 is SYDVKM. The full variable domain, in which reference TRBV28 and TRBJ2-2 provide the parts outside the CDR3, is DVKVTQSSRYLVKRTGEKVFLECVQDMDHENMFWYRQDPGLGLRLIYFSYDVKMKEKGDIPEGYSVSREKKERFSLILESASTNQTSMYLCANIPNDSGLAGGTGELFFGEGSRLTVL.

This clonotype occurred many times. The rearrangement links TRBV29-1 to TRBJ1-2; D may be TRBD1 (5 bases). The germline CDR1 and CDR2 sequences are SQVTM and ANQGSEA. Trimming cost V 7 bases and J 2 bases, with 17 bases left between them. The CDR3 sequence is 14 residues long. CDR3 loop: CSAGGGGKNYGYTF. CDR3 DNA: TGCAGCGCTGGAGGTGGGGGAAAGAACTATGGCTACACCTTC.

This chain connects TRBV6-2 or TRBV6-3 to TRBJ1-5, with 8 bases identical to TRBD1. The CDR3 extends over 16 amino acids. Germline V gene data show CDR1 as MNHEY and CDR2 as SVGEGT. V lost 0 bases, J lost 6 bases, and 7 bases stayed unmatched. CDR3 loop: CASSYSIGRGLQPQHF. CDR3 DNA sequence: TGTGCCAGCAGTTACTCTATAGGCAGGGGGCTTCAGCCCCAGCATTTT.

On this clonotype itself: The CDR3 carries no conserved terminal phenylalanine or tryptophan, so it likely arises from a read error. The chain combines TRBV28 with TRBJ2-1, with TRBD2 matching 9 bases. The CDR3 loop spans 15 amino acids. The germline V gene has CDR1 MDHEN and CDR2 SYDVKM. Trimming cost V 5 bases and J 3 bases; bases outside gene matches: 5. In DNA, the CDR3 is TGTGCCAGCAGTCGCGGGAGGGCCGGCTACAATGAGCAGTTCTCC. This sequence encodes CASSRGRAGYNEQFS.

This clonotype has just a few counts. J is TRBJ2-7 and V is TRBV18; unclear D gene. The CDR3 has 17 amino acids. With 1 base removed from V and 6 bases from J, the gap between germline ends came to 22 bases. From germline, CDR1 is KGHSH and CDR2 LQKENI. CDR3 in amino acids: CASSPLMARKPPSEQYF. As DNA, the CDR3 is TGTGCCAGCTCACCACTAATGGCCAGAAAACCTCCCTCCGAGCAGTACTTC. The full variable domain, with the rest looked up from reference TRBV18 and TRBJ2-7, is NAGVMQNPRHLVRRRGQEARLRCSPMKGHSHVYWYRQLPEEGLKFMVYLQKENIIDESGMPKERFSAEFPKEGPSILRIQQVVRGDSAAYFCASSPLMARKPPSEQYFGPGTRLTVT.

A few counts support this clonotype. This sequence joins TRBV7-9 and TRBJ2-2; maybe TRBD2 (5 bases). V dropped 0 bases and J dropped 0 bases, with 8 bases sitting between them. The length of the CDR3 is 16 residues. The germline CDR1 and CDR2 sequences are SEHNR and FQNEAQ (reference sequence). Here the CDR3 DNA reads TGTGCCAGCAGCTTAGCCGGGGATCCGAACACCGGGGAGCTGTTTTTT. Encoded protein: CASSLAGDPNTGELFF.

This clonotype was found many times. For the CDR3, the DNA is TGTGCCAGCAGCACAGGGGTCTCTGGAAACACCATATATTTT. Its translation: CASSTGVSGNTIYF. The rearrangement joins TRBV6-1 to TRBJ1-3; 7 positions agree with TRBD1. The CDR3 is made up of 14 amino acids. V was clipped by 6 bases and J by 0 bases; unmatched bases: 2. The germline CDR1 and CDR2 sequences are MNHNS and SASEGT.

In its sample, this clonotype was seen many times. The V gene is TRBV30, the J gene TRBJ1-2, with TRBD1 as a possible D gene (6 bases). CDR1 is GTSNPN and CDR2 is SVGIG in the germline V gene (reference sequence). CDR3 length equals 13 residues. Between the trimmed V and J ends, which lost 1 base and 6 bases, there was a span of 12 bases. The CDR3 spells CAWSEGVLDGYTF. CDR3 in DNA: TGTGCCTGGAGTGAGGGGGTTTTGGATGGCTACACCTTC.

This chain connects TRBV27 to TRBJ2-3; 13 bases match TRBD2. The V gene end was trimmed by 6 bases and the J gene end by 6 bases; junction bases not matched to a gene: 6. Per the germline V gene, CDR1 is MNHEY and CDR2 is SMNVEV (reference sequence). The CDR3 has 15 residues. The CDR3, as DNA: TGTGCCAGCAGACTAGCGGGAGGGCCCGTGGATACGCAGTATTTT. Protein: CASRLAGGPVDTQYF.

This clonotype was counted ten times or more. The J gene is TRBJ2-2, the V gene TRBV11-2; the D gene is possibly TRBD2 (5 bases). This CDR3 has 15 amino acids. Trimming removed 3 bases from V and 0 bases from J, with 8 bases in between. Per the germline V gene, CDR1 is SGHAT and CDR2 is FQNNGV. This CDR3 is CASSFGVSNTGELFF. DNA for the CDR3: TGTGCCAGCAGCTTCGGGGTTTCGAACACCGGGGAGCTGTTTTTT.